The sequence of this T cell receptor (beta chain) was determined in a study of cytomegalovirus exposure and HLA in healthy donors. The length of the CDR3 is 15 residues. This PCR relied on a set of 60 Vbeta primers and 13 Jbeta primers. Measured with immunoSEQ multiplex PCR; TCRdb has only the in-frame clones, and not every one. The data contain approximately 120,000 clones, approximately 70% of them singletons. Sequencing input: PBMCs. This clonotype originated in a woman in her sixties or seventies in good health and CMV-seropositive. V gene TRBV21-1 combines with J gene TRBJ1-1. TRBV21-1 is classified as a pseudogene. The DNA for the CDR3 is TGTGCCAGCAGCCCTACCCTGGGAGGGAACACTGAAGCTTTCTTT. It yields the protein CASSPTLGGNTEAFF.